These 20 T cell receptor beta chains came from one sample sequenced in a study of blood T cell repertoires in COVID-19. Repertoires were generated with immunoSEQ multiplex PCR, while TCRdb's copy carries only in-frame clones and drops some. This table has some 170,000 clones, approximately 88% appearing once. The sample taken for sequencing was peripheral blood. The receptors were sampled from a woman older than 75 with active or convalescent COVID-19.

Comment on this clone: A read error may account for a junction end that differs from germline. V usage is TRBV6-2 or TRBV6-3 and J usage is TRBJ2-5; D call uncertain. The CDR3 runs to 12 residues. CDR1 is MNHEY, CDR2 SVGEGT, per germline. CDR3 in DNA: TGTGCCAGCAGTGACTCGAGAGAGACCCAGTACTTC. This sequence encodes CASSDSRETQYF.

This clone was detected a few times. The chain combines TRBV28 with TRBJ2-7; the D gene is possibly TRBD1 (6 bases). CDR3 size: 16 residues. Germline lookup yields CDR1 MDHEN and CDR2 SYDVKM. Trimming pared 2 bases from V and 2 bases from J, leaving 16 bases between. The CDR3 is CASSLILAGEAYEQYF. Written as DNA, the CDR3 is TGTGCCAGCAGTTTAATTCTCGCAGGGGAAGCCTACGAGCAGTACTTC.

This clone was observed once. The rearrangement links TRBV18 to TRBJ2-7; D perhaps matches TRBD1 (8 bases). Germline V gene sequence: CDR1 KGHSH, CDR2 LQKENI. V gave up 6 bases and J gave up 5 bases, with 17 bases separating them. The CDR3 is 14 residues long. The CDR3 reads CASSNLQGGDEQYF. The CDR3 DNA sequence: TGTGCCAGCTCGAATCTACAGGGGGGGGACGAGCAGTACTTC.

In nucleotides, the CDR3 is TGTGCCAGCAGCCCAGGACAGGTGCTTACTAACTATGGCTACACCTTC. Amino acids: CASSPGQVLTNYGYTF. The chain employs TRBV5-8 and TRBJ1-2; 7 bases fit TRBD1. Germline V gives CDR1 SGHTS, CDR2 YDEGEE. CDR3 length: 16 amino acids. V lost 4 bases, J lost 0 bases, and 9 bases stayed unmatched.

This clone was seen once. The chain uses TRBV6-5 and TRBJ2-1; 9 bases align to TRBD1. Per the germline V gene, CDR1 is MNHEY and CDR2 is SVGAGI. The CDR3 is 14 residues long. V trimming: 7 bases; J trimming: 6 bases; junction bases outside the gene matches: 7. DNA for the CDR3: TGTGCCAGCAAAGCACCGGGACAGGGCAATGAGCAGTTCTTC. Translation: CASKAPGQGNEQFF.

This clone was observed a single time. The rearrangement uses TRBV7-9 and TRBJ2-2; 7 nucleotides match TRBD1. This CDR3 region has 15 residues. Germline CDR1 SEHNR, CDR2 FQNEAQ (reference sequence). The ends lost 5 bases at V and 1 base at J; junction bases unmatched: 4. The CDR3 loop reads CASSQGVLNTGELFF. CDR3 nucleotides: TGTGCCAGCAGCCAGGGGGTTCTGAACACCGGGGAGCTGTTTTTT.

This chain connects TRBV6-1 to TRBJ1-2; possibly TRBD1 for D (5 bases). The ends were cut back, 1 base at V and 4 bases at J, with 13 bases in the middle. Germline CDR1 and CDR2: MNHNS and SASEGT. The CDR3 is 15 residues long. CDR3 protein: CASSEGGAVFYGYTF. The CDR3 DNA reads TGTGCCAGCAGTGAAGGTGGGGCAGTGTTCTATGGCTACACCTTC.

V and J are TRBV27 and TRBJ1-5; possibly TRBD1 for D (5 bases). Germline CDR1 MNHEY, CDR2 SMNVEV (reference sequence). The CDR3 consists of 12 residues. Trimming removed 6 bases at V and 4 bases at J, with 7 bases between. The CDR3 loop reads CASRAGNQPQHF. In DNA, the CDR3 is TGTGCCAGCAGGGCAGGGAATCAGCCCCAGCATTTT.

CDR3 protein: CASSEGFRQPQHF. CDR3 DNA: TGTGCCAGCAGTGAAGGGTTCAGGCAGCCCCAGCATTTT. The chain employs TRBV2 and TRBJ1-5; D unclear. V lost 1 base and J 7 bases, leaving 8 bases between the germline ends. CDR1 and CDR2 (germline): SNHLY, FYNNEI. This CDR3 comprises 13 residues.

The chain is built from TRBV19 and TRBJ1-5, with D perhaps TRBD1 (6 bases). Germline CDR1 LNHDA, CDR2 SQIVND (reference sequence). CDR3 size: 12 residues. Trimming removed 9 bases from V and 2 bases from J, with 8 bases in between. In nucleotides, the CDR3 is TGTGCCAGCAGACAGGGCAATCAGCCCCAGCATTTT. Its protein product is CASRQGNQPQHF.

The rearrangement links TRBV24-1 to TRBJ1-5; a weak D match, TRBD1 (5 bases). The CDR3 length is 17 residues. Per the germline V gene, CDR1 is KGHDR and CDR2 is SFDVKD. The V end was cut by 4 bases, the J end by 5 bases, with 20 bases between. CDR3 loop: CATSESESDSQHQPQHF. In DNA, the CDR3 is TGTGCCACCAGTGAGTCCGAAAGTGACAGTCAGCATCAGCCCCAGCATTTT.

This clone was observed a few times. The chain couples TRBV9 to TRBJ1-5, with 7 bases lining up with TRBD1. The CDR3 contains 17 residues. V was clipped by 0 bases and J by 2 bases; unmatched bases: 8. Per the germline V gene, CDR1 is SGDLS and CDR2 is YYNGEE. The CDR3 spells CASSVGTGGGGNQPQHF. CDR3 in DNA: TGTGCCAGCAGCGTAGGGACAGGAGGAGGCGGCAATCAGCCCCAGCATTTT.

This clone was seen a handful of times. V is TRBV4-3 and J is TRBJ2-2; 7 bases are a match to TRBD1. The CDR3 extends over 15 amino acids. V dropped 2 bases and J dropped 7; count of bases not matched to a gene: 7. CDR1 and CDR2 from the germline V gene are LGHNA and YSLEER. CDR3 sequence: CASSQNRGRVGELFF. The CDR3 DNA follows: TGCGCCAGCAGCCAAAACAGGGGTAGGGTCGGGGAGCTGTTTTTT.

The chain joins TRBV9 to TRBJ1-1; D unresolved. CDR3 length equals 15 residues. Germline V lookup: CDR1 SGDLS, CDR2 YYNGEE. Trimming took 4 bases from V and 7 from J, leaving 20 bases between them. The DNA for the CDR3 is TGTGCCAGCAGCCCCAACTCACAACTGACTTATGAAGCTTTCTTT. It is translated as CASSPNSQLTYEAFF.

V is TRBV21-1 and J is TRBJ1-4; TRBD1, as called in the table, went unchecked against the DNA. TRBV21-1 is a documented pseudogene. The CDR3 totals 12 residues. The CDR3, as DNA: TGTGCCAGCAGCAGGACACAAGAAAAACTGTTTTTT. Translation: CASSRTQEKLFF.

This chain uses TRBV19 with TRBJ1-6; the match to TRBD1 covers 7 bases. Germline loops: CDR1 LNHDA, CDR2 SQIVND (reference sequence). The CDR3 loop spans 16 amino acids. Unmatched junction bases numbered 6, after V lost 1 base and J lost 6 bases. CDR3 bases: TGTGCCAGTAGTATAGGCCCGACAGGGCGTAATTCACCCCTCCACTTT. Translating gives CASSIGPTGRNSPLHF.

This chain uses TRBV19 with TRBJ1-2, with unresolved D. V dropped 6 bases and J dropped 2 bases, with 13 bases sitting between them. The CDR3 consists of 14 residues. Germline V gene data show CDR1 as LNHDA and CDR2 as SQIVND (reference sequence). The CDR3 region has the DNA TGTGCCAGTAGGGATAGTACAGTAAACTATGGCTACACCTTC. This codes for CASRDSTVNYGYTF. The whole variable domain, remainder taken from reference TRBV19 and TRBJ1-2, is DGGITQSPKYLFRKEGQNVTLSCEQNLNHDAMYWYRQDPGQGLRLIYYSQIVNDFQKGDIAEGYSVSREKKESFPLTVTSAQKNPTAFYLCASRDSTVNYGYTFGSGTRLTVV.

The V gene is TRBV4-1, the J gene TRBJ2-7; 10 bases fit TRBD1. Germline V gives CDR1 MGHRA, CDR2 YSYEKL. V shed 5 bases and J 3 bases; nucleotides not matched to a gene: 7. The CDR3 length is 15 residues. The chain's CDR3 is CASSDRDRGGYEQYF. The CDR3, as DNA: TGCGCCAGCAGCGACCGGGACAGGGGCGGCTACGAGCAGTACTTC.

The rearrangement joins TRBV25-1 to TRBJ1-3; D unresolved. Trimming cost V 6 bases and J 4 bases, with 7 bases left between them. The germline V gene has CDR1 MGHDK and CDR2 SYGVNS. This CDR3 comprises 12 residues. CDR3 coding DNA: TGTGCCAGCAGGGGAGGGGGAAACACCATATATTTT. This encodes CASRGGGNTIYF.

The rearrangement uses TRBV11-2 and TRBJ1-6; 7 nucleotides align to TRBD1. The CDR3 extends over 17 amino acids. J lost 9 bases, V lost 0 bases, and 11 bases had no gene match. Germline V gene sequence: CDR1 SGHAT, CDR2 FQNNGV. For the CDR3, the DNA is TGTGCCAGCAGCTTAGAGCAACCCCAGGGGGGCGCTTCACCCCTCCACTTT. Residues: CASSLEQPQGGASPLHF.